This T cell receptor beta chain was sequenced in a study of blood T cell repertoires in COVID-19. Turning to the study itself: Samples representing acute and convalescent COVID-19 were sourced from the United States, Italy and Spain. PBMCs, B-cell-depleted T cells, or T cells provided the cDNA or gDNA that made up the material.

Germline V CDR1 and CDR2: SGHRS, YFSETQ. CDR3 length equals 17 residues. Trimming shortened V by 0 bases and J by 4 bases, and 17 bases separated the two germline ends. In the original workflow: Researchers report that nucleated cell counts were estimated from reference gene primer amplification. Clones were read by immunoSEQ multiplex PCR, and TCRdb kept only the in-frame ones, dropping some. V, J and clone size derive from that table, while D and trimming were established from the DNA sequence. The sample carries hundreds of thousands of clones, around 87% recorded once. This clone was picked up one time. Other DNA sequences in the sample encode the same CDR3. Patients at the Seattle site were enrolled during active infection and followed longitudinally.

Sequences were obtained from peripheral blood. This receptor was taken from a woman aged 50 to 65 with COVID-19, enrolled during active disease. This rearrangement joins TRBV5-1 to TRBJ2-1; tentative D call: TRBD2 (7 bases). CDR3 region: CASSLGAEGGGYNEQFF. The DNA for the CDR3 is TGCGCCAGCAGCTTGGGGGCGGAGGGAGGGGGGTACAATGAGCAGTTCTTC.